Listed below are T cell receptor beta chains from one sample, sequenced in a study of cytomegalovirus exposure and HLA in healthy donors. Clones were read by immunoSEQ multiplex PCR, and TCRdb kept only the in-frame ones, dropping some. The table lists some 160,000 clones, roughly 9.4% of them singletons. The sample comprised PBMCs. All receptors come from a male donor in good health and CMV-seronegative. Each CDR3 is given with its conserved first and last residue. The D gene is left open where the match is weak. Size is omitted from some rows. Given values are once, few, many or a class for expanded clones.

>TRBD1|TRBV4-1|-|TRBJ2-7
TGCGCCAGCAGCCAAGATGACTGGACAGGGAGCGTCTACGAGCAGTACTTC
CASSQDDWTGSVYEQYF
>TRBD1|TRBV28|few|TRBJ1-5
TGTGCCAGCAGCGAAGCCTACAGGGGAAATCAGCCCCAGCATTTT
CASSEAYRGNQPQHF
>-|TRBV28|-|TRBJ1-1
TGTGCCGCGGGGCAGGGGAACACTGAAGCTTTCTTT
CAAGQGNTEAFF
>TRBD1|TRBV6-6|few|TRBJ1-5
TGTGCCAGCAGTTACACTCCCGACAGGGGCAATCAGCCCCAGCATTTT
CASSYTPDRGNQPQHF
>TRBD1|TRBV7-2|-|TRBJ2-4
TGTGCCAGCAGCTCAGTTCCGGGACAGAGAAACATTCAGTACTTC
CASSSVPGQRNIQYF
>TRBD2|TRBV4-2|-|TRBJ2-1
TGTGCCAGCAGCCAAGATTTTACTAGCGGGGGGGCAGGTGAGCAGTTCTTC
CASSQDFTSGGAGEQFF
>-|TRBV2|-|TRBJ2-7
TGTGCCAGCAGCGGGACAGGCGGGGGTGAGCAGTACTTC
CASSGTGGGEQYF
>TRBD1|TRBV19|few|TRBJ1-4
TGTGCCAGTAGATTCATTGGGACAGTTGCCAATGAAAAACTGTTTTTT
CASRFIGTVANEKLFF
>TRBD1|TRBV19|-|TRBJ1-2
TGTGCCAGTCGGGACAGGGATCCTGGCTACACCTTC
CASRDRDPGYTF
>-|TRBV7-9|few|TRBJ1-4
TGTGCCAGCAGCTTAGGGCATCGGAAGGGGAATGAAAAACTGTTTTTT
CASSLGHRKGNEKLFF
>-|TRBV19|few|TRBJ1-1
TGTGCCAGTAGTACCGGACTGACCTCCATGAACACTGAAGCTTTCTTT
CASSTGLTSMNTEAFF
>-|TRBV5-1|-|TRBJ2-4
TGCGCCAGCAGCTTGGATCCGGCGGGACAGAATTTACTAGCCAAAAACATTCAGTACTTC
CASSLDPAGQNLLAKNIQYF
>TRBD2|TRBV11-2|few|TRBJ2-1
TGTGCCAGCAGCCCCTGGACTAGCGGGGCTTTCTACAATGAGCAGTTCTTC
CASSPWTSGAFYNEQFF
>-|TRBV2|few|TRBJ1-2
TGTGCCAGCAGTGTTAAGGGGAACTATGGCTACACCTTC
CASSVKGNYGYTF
>-|TRBV2|few|TRBJ2-7
TGTGCCAGCAGTGAAATCCGAGGAACCTACGAGCAGTACTTC
CASSEIRGTYEQYF
>-|TRBV10-3|-|TRBJ2-1
TGTGCCATCAGTCCAGGGAGGCCGCGCTCCTACAATGAGCAGTTCTTC
CAISPGRPRSYNEQFF
>TRBD1|TRBV4-3|-|TRBJ1-6
TGCGCCAGCAGCCAGGGACAGGGTTTCTCACCCCTCCACTTT
CASSQGQGFSPLHF
>TRBD1|TRBV5-4|-|TRBJ2-7
TGTGCCAGCAGCGTCGGACAGGGGATCTCCTACGAGCAGTACTTC
CASSVGQGISYEQYF
>-|TRBV27|-|TRBJ1-2
TGTGCCAGCAGTCTGGGTCTGGGGGCGAGTTATGGCTACACCTTC
CASSLGLGASYGYTF
>TRBD1|TRBV6-6|few|TRBJ2-7
TGTGCCAGCAGTCTTCTAGAGGGGGCCTCCTACGAGCAGTACTTC
CASSLLEGASYEQYF
>TRBD2|TRBV5-1|few|TRBJ2-3
TGCGCCAGTAGCCTTGGACTAGCATTGGACACAGATACGCAGTATTTT
CASSLGLALDTDTQYF
>TRBD2|TRBV5-8|-|TRBJ2-1
TGTGCCAGCAGCTTGGATCGGGAGGGCCGAAATGAGCAGTTCTTC
CASSLDREGRNEQFF
>-|TRBV4-3|-|TRBJ2-7
TGCGCCAGCAGCCAAGATGGTCCGACTAGTCCAATTAACTACGAGCAGTACTTC
CASSQDGPTSPINYEQYF
>TRBD1|TRBV28|-|TRBJ1-1
TGTGCCAGCAGTTTAACAGGGGGCCACACTGAAGCTTTCTTT
CASSLTGGHTEAFF
>TRBD2|TRBV18|few|TRBJ2-7
TGTGCCAGCTCACCTGAGCTAGCGGGAGTTAACAACGAGCAGTACTTC
CASSPELAGVNNEQYF
>TRBD2|TRBV11-1|few|TRBJ2-7
TGTGCCAGCAGCTTAGCGCGAGGGAGCGGGAGTAGTTACGAGCAGTACTTC
CASSLARGSGSSYEQYF
>TRBD1|TRBV4-2|-|TRBJ1-1
TGTGCCAGCAGCCAGAGACAGGGGGCCCAGACTGAAGCTTTCTTT
CASSQRQGAQTEAFF
>TRBD2|TRBV14|-|TRBJ2-5
TGTGCCAGCAGCCAAGCCGGGGGACTAGGTCGGGAGACCCAGTACTTC
CASSQAGGLGRETQYF
>-|TRBV11-2|-|TRBJ2-3
TGTGCCAGCAGCCTTGGACTTGAATATGCAGATACGCAGTATTTT
CASSLGLEYADTQYF
>-|TRBV7-9|few|TRBJ1-1
TGTGCCAGCAGCTTAGAGGGACAGAACACTGAAGCTTTCTTT
CASSLEGQNTEAFF
>-|TRBV5-4|few|TRBJ2-5
TGTGCCAGCAGCCCAAGTCAGGGGAGTTTGGAGACCCAGTACTTC
CASSPSQGSLETQYF
>-|TRBV10-1|-|TRBJ1-6
TGCGCCAGCAGTGAGTCCCAGGGAAAGTCACCCCTCCACTTT
CASSESQGKSPLHF
>-|TRBV6-1|few|TRBJ1-3
TGTGCCAGCAGTGAAATAAACAGGGCAAATGGAAACACCATATATTTT
CASSEINRANGNTIYF
>TRBD2|TRBV30|-|TRBJ2-5
TGTGCCTCCCCTAAGGGGAGGGTTGAGACCCAGTACTTC
CASPKGRVETQYF
>-|TRBV27|-|TRBJ2-7
TGTGCCAGCAGCCCGATCGACAGCCCATACGCCTACGAGCAGTACTTC
CASSPIDSPYAYEQYF
>TRBD1|TRBV6-6|-|TRBJ1-1
TGTGCCAGCAGTCCGACAGGGTCTGAAGCTTTCTTT
CASSPTGSEAFF
>TRBD2|TRBV6-5|few|TRBJ2-1
TGTGCCAGCACCCCCCGACTAGCGGGAGCCAGTGAGCAGTTCTTC
CASTPRLAGASEQFF
>-|TRBV4-3|-|TRBJ2-7
TGCGCCAGCAGCCAAGATTCGTCGGGGGTAAGGGAGCAGTACTTC
CASSQDSSGVREQYF
>-|TRBV15|-|TRBJ2-6
TGTGCCACCAGCAGAGATCACGGGTCCAACGTCCTGACTTTC
CATSRDHGSNVLTF
>-|TRBV5-1|-|TRBJ1-1
TGCGCCAGCAGCTTGGTAGACGGACTAGGCGGCACTGAAGCTTTCTTT
CASSLVDGLGGTEAFF
>-|TRBV11-2|few|TRBJ1-5
TGTGCCAGCAGCTTAGGGGAGCAGCCCCAGCATTTT
CASSLGEQPQHF
>-|TRBV7-8|-|TRBJ2-7
TGTGCCAGCAGCCCGCGGAACTACGAGCAGTACTTC
CASSPRNYEQYF
>-|TRBV28|few|TRBJ1-1
TGTGCCAGCAGGAGTAGCACTGAAGCTTTCTTT
CASRSSTEAFF
>TRBD2|TRBV4-2|few|TRBJ2-7
TGTGCCAGCAGCCAAGAATCTAGCGGGAGAGGGTACGAGCAGTACTTC
CASSQESSGRGYEQYF
>TRBD1|TRBV29-1|few|TRBJ2-1
TGCAGCGTCCCTGGAACAGGGGACAATGAGCAGTTCTTC
CSVPGTGDNEQFF
>-|TRBV4-2|-|TRBJ2-2
TGTGCCAGCAGTCCCCATGACAGCGCCGATGTCCCGGGCACCGGGGAGCTGTTTTTT
CASSPHDSADVPGTGELFF
>-|TRBV5-6|few|TRBJ1-2
TGTGCCAGCAGCTTGGTGGGGAGGGGCCCCTATGGCTACACCTTC
CASSLVGRGPYGYTF
>-|TRBV7-2|once|TRBJ1-2
TGTGCCAGCAGCTTAGCGGTAGGGGACTATGGCTACACCTTC
CASSLAVGDYGYTF
>-|TRBV2|few|TRBJ1-5
TGTGCCAGCAGCAGGTACAATCAGCCCCAGCATTTT
CASSRYNQPQHF
>-|TRBV19|-|TRBJ1-6
TGTGCCAGTGGGGCCCCATATAATTCACCCCTCCACTTT
CASGAPYNSPLHF
>TRBD1|TRBV29-1|-|TRBJ2-7
TGCAGCGTTGAAGGCATCGTGGGACAGGCGAAATACGAGCAGTACTTC
CSVEGIVGQAKYEQYF
>TRBD1|TRBV6-1|few|TRBJ2-7
TGTGCCAGCAGTGAAGGGACAGGGAGCTCCTACGAGCAGTACTTC
CASSEGTGSSYEQYF
>-|TRBV2|few|TRBJ2-7
TGTGCCAGCAGTGAATGGGGCAGCTCCTACGAGCAGTACTTC
CASSEWGSSYEQYF
>TRBD1|TRBV7-9|few|TRBJ1-5
TGTGCCAGCAGCTCACAGGGGATAAATCAGCCCCAGCATTTT
CASSSQGINQPQHF
>TRBD1|TRBV6-5|-|TRBJ2-7
TGTGCCACCCGGACAGGGGGTCGGGAGCAGTACTTC
CATRTGGREQYF